The 27 T cell receptor beta chains below all came from one sample that was sequenced in a study of blood T cell repertoires in COVID-19. Clones were read by immunoSEQ multiplex PCR, and TCRdb kept only the in-frame ones, dropping some. The data show over 150,000 clones, around 87% seen once. Sample: peripheral blood. These receptors all stem from a man aged 40-50 years with active or convalescent COVID-19.

The chain uses TRBV5-1 and TRBJ1-5; D perhaps matches TRBD1 (5 bases). Deletions cut 0 bases from V and 7 bases from J, with 11 bases between. From germline, CDR1 is SGHRS and CDR2 YFSETQ. CDR3 length equals 14 residues. The CDR3 is CASSLEAGNQPQHF. CDR3 DNA sequence: TGCGCCAGCAGCTTGGAAGCAGGGAACCAGCCCCAGCATTTT.

The rearrangement links TRBV11-1 to TRBJ2-3; 7 bases fit TRBD1. The CDR3 is 15 residues long. Germline trimming cut 5 bases from V and 4 bases from J; bases unmatched to any gene: 9. Per the germline V gene, CDR1 is SGHAT and CDR2 is FQDESV (reference sequence). Written as DNA, the CDR3 is TGTGCCAGCAGCCCTGTCAGGGGGTCCGCAGATACGCAGTATTTT. Translated, it gives CASSPVRGSADTQYF. Full variable domain (rest looked up from reference TRBV11-1 and TRBJ2-3): EAEVAQSPRYKITEKSQAVAFWCDPISGHATLYWYRQILGQGPELLVQFQDESVVDDSQLPKDRFSAERLKGVDSTLKIQPAELGDSAMYLCASSPVRGSADTQYFGPGTRLTVL.

The chain combines TRBV7-9 with TRBJ2-5; TRBD1 matches at 7 bases. After removal of 5 bases from V and 4 bases from J, the junction contained 7 bases not matched to a gene. This CDR3 spans 14 amino acids. Germline assignment: CDR1 SEHNR and CDR2 FQNEAQ (reference sequence). CDR3 sequence: CASSPRTGGETQYF. The CDR3, as DNA: TGTGCCAGCAGCCCAAGGACAGGTGGAGAGACCCAGTACTTC. Looking up the rest from reference TRBV7-9 and TRBJ2-5 gives the full variable domain: DTGVSQNPRHKITKRGQNVTFRCDPISEHNRLYWYRQTLGQGPEFLTYFQNEAQLEKSRLLSDRFSAERPKGSFSTLEIQRTEQGDSAMYLCASSPRTGGETQYFGPGTRLLVL.

V and J are TRBV14 and TRBJ1-2; D remains ambiguous. CDR3 length: 15 amino acids. V was trimmed by 4 bases and J by 2 bases, leaving 14 bases between them. Germline-derived CDR1 and CDR2 are SGHDN and FVKESK. CDR3 sequence reads: CASSPLSGGNYGYTF. CDR3 bases: TGTGCCAGCAGCCCCCTAAGCGGAGGCAACTATGGCTACACCTTC.

The chain employs TRBV19 and TRBJ1-2; 9 bases agree with TRBD1. With 4 bases clipped from V and 2 bases from J, the junction kept 8 bases outside the gene matches. There are 16 residues in the CDR3. Per the germline V gene, CDR1 is LNHDA and CDR2 is SQIVND (reference sequence). Here the CDR3 DNA reads TGTGCCAGTAGTAGGATTGCGGGACAGGGCAACTATGGCTACACCTTC. Translation: CASSRIAGQGNYGYTF.

The CDR3 nucleotides read TGTGCCAGTAGTACAGGCTCCTTTTACGAGCAGTACTTC. Translated: CASSTGSFYEQYF. The chain has TRBV19 and TRBJ2-7; D gene unclear. Between the trimmed V and J ends, which lost 4 bases and 4 bases, there was a span of 11 bases. Germline loops: CDR1 LNHDA, CDR2 SQIVND (reference sequence). The length of the CDR3 is 13 residues. Using reference TRBV19 and TRBJ2-7 for the parts outside the CDR3, the full variable domain is DGGITQSPKYLFRKEGQNVTLSCEQNLNHDAMYWYRQDPGQGLRLIYYSQIVNDFQKGDIAEGYSVSREKKESFPLTVTSAQKNPTAFYLCASSTGSFYEQYFGPGTRLTVT.

The chain uses TRBV10-1 and TRBJ1-1; maybe TRBD1 (6 bases). V was clipped by 3 bases and J by 4 bases, with 12 bases between them. Germline CDR1 is WNHNN and CDR2 is SYGVQD (reference sequence). The CDR3 contains 14 residues. The CDR3 DNA sequence: TGCGCCAGCAGTGATTCCCAGGGGAGCACTGAAGCTTTCTTT. This sequence encodes CASSDSQGSTEAFF.

V and J are TRBV11-2 and TRBJ2-6; 7 nucleotides align to TRBD2. V was clipped by 1 base and J by 0 bases; unmatched bases: 6. Germline loops: CDR1 SGHAT, CDR2 FQNNGV. There are 18 residues in the CDR3. The CDR3 reads CASSLVRGDDSGANVLTF. The CDR3 coding sequence is TGTGCCAGCAGCTTAGTACGGGGGGACGACTCTGGGGCCAACGTCCTGACTTTC.

This chain links TRBV5-8 with TRBJ1-4; D gene ambiguous. CDR3 length equals 14 residues. Looked up from germline, CDR1 is SGHTS and CDR2 is YDEGEE. V lost 2 bases, J lost 2 bases, and 7 bases lay in between. The chain's CDR3 is CASSFGVTNEKLFF. The DNA of the CDR3 is TGTGCCAGCAGCTTCGGAGTCACTAATGAAAAACTGTTTTTT.

The J gene is TRBJ1-1, the V gene TRBV11-2; a weak D match, TRBD1 (6 bases). CDR1 is SGHAT and CDR2 is FQNNGV in the germline V gene. V was clipped by 5 bases and J by 1 base, with 11 bases between them. The CDR3 length is 14 residues. CDR3 sequence: CASSEGGENTEAFF. CDR3 nucleotides: TGTGCCAGCAGCGAAGGGGGGGAGAACACTGAAGCTTTCTTT.

The genes are TRBV5-1 and TRBJ2-3, with D maybe TRBD1 (5 bases). Trimming shortened V by 4 bases and J by 0 bases, and 9 bases separated the two germline ends. The CDR3 contains 14 residues. Germline V gene sequence: CDR1 SGHRS, CDR2 YFSETQ. CDR3 bases: TGCGCCAGCAGCCCCCGACAGAGCACAGATACGCAGTATTTT. It yields the protein CASSPRQSTDTQYF. Full variable domain (missing parts from reference TRBV5-1 and TRBJ2-3): KAGVTQTPRYLIKTRGQQVTLSCSPISGHRSVSWYQQTPGQGLQFLFEYFSETQRNKGNFPGRFSGRQFSNSRSEMNVSTLELGDSALYLCASSPRQSTDTQYFGPGTRLTVL.

J is TRBJ2-1 and V is TRBV5-5, with 13 bases identical to TRBD2. This CDR3 is built from 17 residues. Germline V lookup: CDR1 SGHKS, CDR2 YYEKEE (reference sequence). V shed 7 bases and J 1 base; nucleotides not matched to a gene: 8. The CDR3 DNA reads TGTGCCAGCGGGACTAGCGGGACCCGGCGGTCCTACAATGAGCAGTTCTTC. It translates to CASGTSGTRRSYNEQFF.

The V call is TRBV19, the J call TRBJ1-4; no clear D. V gave up 5 bases and J gave up 6 bases, with 10 bases separating them. Germline CDR1 LNHDA, CDR2 SQIVND (reference sequence). The CDR3 consists of 13 residues. The CDR3 sequence: CASSVRADEKLFF. The CDR3 DNA is TGTGCCAGTAGTGTGAGGGCGGATGAAAAACTGTTTTTT.

The chain carries TRBV5-4 and TRBJ2-2, with D maybe TRBD1 (5 bases). The V end was cut by 1 base, the J end by 3 bases, with 13 bases between. From germline, CDR1 is SGHNT and CDR2 YYREEE (reference sequence). The CDR3 consists of 16 residues. This CDR3 is CASSLSARADTGELFF. The CDR3 region has the DNA TGTGCCAGCAGCTTGTCCGCCAGGGCCGACACCGGGGAGCTGTTTTTT.

The rearrangement uses TRBV7-9 and TRBJ2-1; 9 positions agree with TRBD2. The CDR3 runs 15 residues. The J segment lost 1 base and the V segment lost 3 bases, leaving 1 base of the junction unmatched. Per germline, CDR1 SEHNR and CDR2 FQNEAQ (reference sequence). In DNA form, the CDR3 reads TGTGCCAGCAGCTTGCTAGCGGGGTCCTACAATGAGCAGTTCTTC. It translates to CASSLLAGSYNEQFF.

The J gene is TRBJ1-5, the V gene TRBV28; TRBD1 agrees at 7 bases. This CDR3 is 13 amino acids long. V was pared by 6 bases and J by 4 bases, with 3 bases of the junction left unmatched. Germline V gene data show CDR1 as MDHEN and CDR2 as SYDVKM. The CDR3 region is CASSWTGNQPQHF. The CDR3 nucleotides read TGTGCCAGCAGCTGGACAGGTAATCAGCCCCAGCATTTT.

This chain joins TRBV5-4 and TRBJ2-5; the match to TRBD2 covers 12 bases. The CDR3 has 18 residues. Germline CDR1 and CDR2: SGHNT and YYREEE (reference sequence). V was pared by 1 base and J by 5 bases, with 12 bases of the junction left unmatched. For the CDR3, the DNA is TGTGCCAGCAGCTTGCGGCTAGCGGGGGGGCCGGCCGGGGAGACCCAGTACTTC. This gives the protein CASSLRLAGGPAGETQYF.

The chain combines TRBV30 with TRBJ2-7; 11 bases match TRBD2. V shed 3 bases, J shed 2 bases, and the junction held 9 bases outside the gene matches. CDR1 GTSNPN and CDR2 SVGIG come from the germline V gene (reference sequence). The CDR3 consists of 16 residues. CDR3 loop: CAWRTSGTKRAYEQYF. In DNA form, the CDR3 reads TGTGCCTGGAGGACTAGCGGGACTAAGAGAGCCTACGAGCAGTACTTC. The whole variable domain, filled in from reference TRBV30 and TRBJ2-7, reads SQTIHQWPATLVQPVGSPLSLECTVEGTSNPNLYWYRQAAGRGLQLLFYSVGIGQISSEVPQNLSASRPQDRQFILSSKKLLLSDSGFYLCAWRTSGTKRAYEQYFGPGTRLTVT.

The chain has TRBV18 and TRBJ1-6, with D hard to call. The CDR3 extends over 13 amino acids. Germline lookup yields CDR1 KGHSH and CDR2 LQKENI. Trimming stripped 6 bases from V and 10 bases from J, with 13 bases between. CDR3 in amino acids: CASSPGVESPLHF. Written as DNA, the CDR3 is TGTGCCAGCTCTCCCGGGGTAGAATCACCCCTCCACTTT.

This rearrangement joins TRBV7-3 to TRBJ1-1; D possibly corresponds to TRBD1 (5 bases). The ends were cut back, 6 bases at V and 8 bases at J, with 16 bases in the middle. The germline gives CDR1 SGHTA, CDR2 FQGTGA. The CDR3 contains 13 residues. The CDR3 reads CASSLNRDSEAFF. Written as DNA, the CDR3 is TGTGCCAGCAGTTTGAACCGGGACTCAGAAGCTTTCTTT. Variable domain in full (rest from reference TRBV7-3 and TRBJ1-1): GAGVSQTPSNKVTEKGKYVELRCDPISGHTALYWYRQSLGQGPEFLIYFQGTGAADDSGLPNDRFFAVRPEGSVSTLKIQRTERGDSAVYLCASSLNRDSEAFFGQGTRLTVV.

This clone has a handful of counts. This rearrangement joins TRBV6-5 to TRBJ1-5; D is perhaps TRBD1 (6 bases). CDR3 length equals 14 residues. The V end was cut by 6 bases, the J end by 0 bases, with 9 bases between. From germline, CDR1 is MNHEY and CDR2 SVGAGI. As DNA, the CDR3 is TGTGCCAGCAGAGGACAGCTTAGCAATCAGCCCCAGCATTTT. Its translation: CASRGQLSNQPQHF.

The rearrangement uses TRBV27 and TRBJ1-5, with 9 bases identical to TRBD1. Germline-derived CDR1 and CDR2 are MNHEY and SMNVEV (reference sequence). This CDR3 contains 14 residues. V trimming: 6 bases; J trimming: 7 bases; junction bases outside the gene matches: 7. The CDR3: CASRQGQGEQPQHF. CDR3 nucleotides: TGTGCCAGCAGACAGGGACAGGGAGAGCAGCCCCAGCATTTT.

V and J are TRBV15 and TRBJ2-2, with TRBD1 identical over 9 bases. V shed 0 bases, J shed 5 bases, and the junction held 4 bases outside the gene matches. Germline loops: CDR1 LNHNV, CDR2 YYDKDF (reference sequence). CDR3 length: 16 amino acids. This CDR3 is CATSREGTGITGELFF. The CDR3 DNA reads TGTGCCACCAGCAGAGAAGGGACAGGGATTACCGGGGAGCTGTTTTTT.

The chain combines TRBV7-9 with TRBJ1-5; a weak D match, TRBD1 (5 bases). Looked up from germline, CDR1 is SEHNR and CDR2 is FQNEAQ (reference sequence). This CDR3 comprises 15 residues. Trimming shortened V by 2 bases and J by 4 bases, and 12 bases separated the two germline ends. The CDR3 DNA sequence: TGTGCCAGCAGCTTAAGCGGGGCCCTAAATCAGCCCCAGCATTTT. Encoded protein: CASSLSGALNQPQHF.

The genes are TRBV5-1 and TRBJ2-4, with D perhaps matching TRBD1 (5 bases). Trimming shortened V by 4 bases and J by 6 bases, and 8 bases separated the two germline ends. CDR1 and CDR2 (germline): SGHRS, YFSETQ. The CDR3 contains 12 residues. CDR3 protein: CASSDRTNIQYF. CDR3 nucleotides: TGCGCCAGCAGCGACAGAACAAACATTCAGTACTTC.

The chain combines TRBV5-4 with TRBJ1-2; D remains unclear. Germline CDR1 reads SGHNT; CDR2 reads YYREEE (reference sequence). The CDR3 covers 15 residues. V was cut by 1 base and J by 0 bases, with 10 bases left in between. CDR3: CASSLRYSTNYGYTF. In DNA, the CDR3 is TGTGCCAGCAGCTTGAGGTACAGCACTAACTATGGCTACACCTTC.

The V call is TRBV6-6, the J call TRBJ1-6; D is perhaps TRBD1 (5 bases). Germline V gene sequence: CDR1 MNHNY, CDR2 SVGAGI (reference sequence). The CDR3 has 15 residues. Between the trimmed V and J ends, which lost 6 bases and 7 bases, there was a span of 16 bases. CDR3 residues: CASRGPGGENSPLHF. CDR3 DNA sequence: TGTGCCAGCAGGGGACCTGGAGGGGAGAATTCACCCCTCCACTTT.